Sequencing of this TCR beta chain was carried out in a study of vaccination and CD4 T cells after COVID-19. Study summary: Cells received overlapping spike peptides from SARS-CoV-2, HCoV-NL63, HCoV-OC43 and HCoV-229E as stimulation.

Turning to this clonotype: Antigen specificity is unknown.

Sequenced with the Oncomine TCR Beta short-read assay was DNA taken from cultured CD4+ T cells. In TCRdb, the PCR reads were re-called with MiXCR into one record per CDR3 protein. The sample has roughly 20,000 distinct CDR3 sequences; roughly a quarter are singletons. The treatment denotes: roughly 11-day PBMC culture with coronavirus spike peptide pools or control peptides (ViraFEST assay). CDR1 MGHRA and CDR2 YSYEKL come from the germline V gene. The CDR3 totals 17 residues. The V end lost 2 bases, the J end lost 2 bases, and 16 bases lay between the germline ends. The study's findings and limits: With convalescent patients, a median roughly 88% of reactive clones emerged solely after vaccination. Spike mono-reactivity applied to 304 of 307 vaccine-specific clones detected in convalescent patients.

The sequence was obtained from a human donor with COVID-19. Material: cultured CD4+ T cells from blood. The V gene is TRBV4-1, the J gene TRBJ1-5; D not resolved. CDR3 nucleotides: TGCGCCAGCAGCCAATTGGACCTCATTAGTGGCAATCAGCCCCAGCATTTT. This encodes CASSQLDLISGNQPQHF.